Shown below are 21 T cell receptor beta chains from a single sample sequenced in a study of cytomegalovirus exposure and HLA in healthy donors. The repertoire was sequenced with immunoSEQ multiplex PCR; TCRdb's copy has only in-frame clones and lacks some. The sample has approximately 190,000 clones; approximately 84% are singletons. Material: PBMCs. The source is a man aged 18 to 35 in good health and CMV-seropositive.

This chain joins TRBV19 and TRBJ2-1; no definite D call. This CDR3 comprises 15 residues. V was clipped by 5 bases and J by 0 bases, with 11 bases between them. Looked up from germline, CDR1 is LNHDA and CDR2 is SQIVND (reference sequence). CDR3 residues: CASSPGRSSYNEQFF. In DNA, the CDR3 is TGTGCCAGTAGTCCGGGTCGAAGCTCCTACAATGAGCAGTTCTTC.

This chain joins TRBV6-1 and TRBJ1-1; D unclear. The CDR3 has 13 residues. The ends were cut back, 2 bases at V and 11 bases at J, with 15 bases in the middle. Germline assignment: CDR1 MNHNS and CDR2 SASEGT. CDR3 nucleotide sequence: TGTGCCAGCAGTGAAATCGAGAACAAGCGGGCTTTCTTT. Translated: CASSEIENKRAFF.

The J gene is TRBJ2-1, the V gene TRBV9; maybe TRBD2 (6 bases). Germline CDR1 reads SGDLS; CDR2 reads YYNGEE. V was pared by 4 bases and J by 2 bases, with 10 bases between. The CDR3 sequence is 14 residues long. CDR3 bases: TGTGCCAGCAGCCCTCGGACTACCTACAATGAGCAGTTCTTC. Its protein is CASSPRTTYNEQFF.

The CDR3 coding sequence is TGTGCCACCGCCGGACTAGCGTATAACAATGAGCAGTTCTTC. Its protein product is CATAGLAYNNEQFF. V is TRBV19 and J is TRBJ2-1; TRBD2 aligns across 9 bases. V trimming: 10 bases; J trimming: 5 bases; junction bases outside the gene matches: 9. CDR3 size: 14 residues. CDR1 and CDR2 from the germline V gene are LNHDA and SQIVND (reference sequence).

The rearrangement uses TRBV7-3 and TRBJ2-1; 8 bases map to TRBD2. The CDR3 extends over 16 amino acids. J gave up 4 bases and V 5 bases, and 10 bases lay outside the gene matches. Germline V gene lookup returns CDR1 SGHTA and CDR2 FQGTGA. Here the CDR3 DNA reads TGTGCCAGCAGCCCCCAGGGAGCGGGGGTTTACAATGAGCAGTTCTTC. Its translation is CASSPQGAGVYNEQFF.

The chain recombines TRBV30 with TRBJ2-1; D gene unclear. Looked up from germline, CDR1 is GTSNPN and CDR2 is SVGIG (reference sequence). The ends were cut back, 2 bases at V and 8 bases at J, with 10 bases in the middle. The CDR3 is 12 residues long. The CDR3 region is CAWSTRSDEQFF. The CDR3 nucleotides read TGTGCCTGGAGTACCCGGTCCGATGAGCAGTTCTTC.

This clone was counted between two and nine times. V is TRBV6-6 and J is TRBJ1-5; the match to TRBD1 covers 8 bases. CDR1 is MNHNY and CDR2 is SVGAGI in the germline V gene (reference sequence). The trim removed 3 bases at V and 2 bases at J, leaving 6 bases unmatched. This CDR3 is 16 amino acids long. The CDR3 loop is CASSYGGQGGNQPQHF. The DNA of the CDR3 is TGTGCCAGCAGTTATGGAGGACAGGGAGGCAATCAGCCCCAGCATTTT.

The genes are TRBV5-4 and TRBJ2-5; D possibly corresponds to TRBD2 (5 bases). V lost 3 bases and J 1 base, leaving 13 bases between the germline ends. Per germline, CDR1 SGHNT and CDR2 YYREEE (reference sequence). The CDR3 runs to 15 residues. CDR3 residues: CASSSPLASQETQYF. DNA of the CDR3: TGTGCCAGCAGCTCTCCTTTAGCGTCCCAAGAGACCCAGTACTTC.

This chain joins TRBV5-1 and TRBJ1-2, with a possible D match to TRBD1 (5 bases). Germline V gene data show CDR1 as SGHRS and CDR2 as YFSETQ. The length of the CDR3 is 12 residues. Trimming stripped 2 bases from V and 3 bases from J, with 5 bases between. CDR3 sequence: CASSFRDYGYTF. The CDR3 coding sequence is TGCGCCAGCAGCTTCAGGGACTATGGCTACACCTTC.

This clone has a single count. The chain is built from TRBV10-3 and TRBJ2-7; 8 bases match TRBD1. Germline values: CDR1 ENHRY, CDR2 SYGVKD. J was trimmed by 1 base and V by 8 bases; bases with no gene match: 7. This CDR3 contains 14 residues. The DNA for the CDR3 is TGTGCCATCCGAAGCGACAGGGGATCCTACGAGCAGTACTTC. Protein product: CAIRSDRGSYEQYF.

This clone has a single count. The gene calls are TRBV28 and TRBJ2-5, with TRBD2 identical over 11 bases. The CDR3 runs to 17 residues. The germline gives CDR1 MDHEN, CDR2 SYDVKM. J was trimmed by 0 bases and V by 4 bases; bases with no gene match: 7. The CDR3 loop reads CASSSHLAGGDQETQYF. The DNA of the CDR3 is TGTGCCAGCAGTTCCCATTTAGCGGGGGGGGACCAAGAGACCCAGTACTTC.

This chain links TRBV28 with TRBJ2-5; D is uncertain. The CDR3 length is 13 residues. Germline V gene sequence: CDR1 MDHEN, CDR2 SYDVKM. V lost 6 bases and J 5 bases, leaving 13 bases between the germline ends. CDR3 sequence: CASRANNEETQYF. In DNA form, the CDR3 reads TGTGCCAGCAGAGCGAATAATGAGGAGACCCAGTACTTC.

V gene TRBV27 combines with J gene TRBJ1-5; possibly TRBD1 for D (5 bases). The germline V and J ends were trimmed by 2 bases and 7 bases, with 15 bases remaining between them. CDR3 length equals 15 residues. Germline V gene lookup returns CDR1 MNHEY and CDR2 SMNVEV (reference sequence). CDR3 in DNA: TGTGCCAGCAGTTTAGGGCTCGGGGGGACCCAGCCCCAGCATTTT. This codes for CASSLGLGGTQPQHF.

This chain links TRBV6-5 with TRBJ2-3, with a possible D match to TRBD2 (5 bases). The CDR3 runs to 13 residues. V was shortened by 8 bases and J by 4 bases, with 13 bases between the two germline ends. Germline assignment: CDR1 MNHEY and CDR2 SVGAGI. The DNA for the CDR3 is TGTGCCAGCGGCTCGAGGGTCTCAGATACGCAGTATTTT. Amino acids: CASGSRVSDTQYF.

This clone came up once. CDR3 nucleotide sequence: TGTGCCATCAGTCCGGGACTAGCGGGAGAGACCCAGTACTTC. Translated: CAISPGLAGETQYF. The chain employs TRBV10-3 and TRBJ2-5; TRBD2 matches at 12 bases. Germline assignment: CDR1 ENHRY and CDR2 SYGVKD. V lost 5 bases and J lost 4; bases outside the gene matches: 2. The CDR3 extends over 14 amino acids.

This clone was counted a single time. The CDR3 nucleotides read TGTGCCTGGAGGGGGGGGGCTCCGAACAATGAGCAGTTCTTC. Encoded protein: CAWRGGAPNNEQFF. The rearrangement uses TRBV30 and TRBJ2-1, with TRBD2 as a possible D gene (7 bases). CDR3 length: 14 residues. V was clipped by 3 bases and J by 5 bases, with 14 bases between them. The V gene's germline CDR1 is GTSNPN and CDR2 SVGIG (reference sequence).

The chain is built from TRBV7-9 and TRBJ1-1, with D possibly matching TRBD1 (5 bases). Per the germline V gene, CDR1 is SEHNR and CDR2 is FQNEAQ (reference sequence). Trimming stripped 0 bases from V and 1 base from J, with 18 bases between. The CDR3 covers 18 residues. The chain's CDR3 is CASSLAVGVGATNTEAFF. The CDR3 DNA reads TGTGCCAGCAGCTTAGCGGTAGGAGTTGGGGCGACGAACACTGAAGCTTTCTTT.

This rearrangement joins TRBV11-2 to TRBJ1-1, with D unresolved. V was trimmed by 0 bases and J by 8 bases, leaving 4 bases between them. Germline V lookup: CDR1 SGHAT, CDR2 FQNNGV. CDR3 length: 11 residues. CDR3 amino acids: CASSLEQEAFF. For the CDR3, the DNA is TGTGCCAGCAGCTTAGAACAGGAAGCTTTCTTT. The full variable domain, in which reference TRBV11-2 and TRBJ1-1 provide the parts outside the CDR3, is EAGVAQSPRYKIIEKRQSVAFWCNPISGHATLYWYQQILGQGPKLLIQFQNNGVVDDSQLPKDRFSAERLKGVDSTLKIQPAKLEDSAVYLCASSLEQEAFFGQGTRLTVV.

This sequence joins TRBV28 and TRBJ2-2, with 11 bases lining up with TRBD2. Unmatched junction bases numbered 13, after V lost 6 bases and J lost 10 bases. The CDR3 runs 16 residues. Germline CDR1 MDHEN, CDR2 SYDVKM. The CDR3 loop is CASSRRLAGPPEELFF. For the CDR3, the DNA is TGTGCCAGCAGCCGCAGACTAGCGGGGCCCCCCGAGGAGCTGTTTTTT.

The chain recombines TRBV28 with TRBJ2-5; TRBD2 matches at 8 bases. The CDR3 totals 15 residues. Germline V CDR1 and CDR2: MDHEN, SYDVKM. The CDR3 region is CGSARSGRLQETQYF. In DNA form, the CDR3 reads TGTGGGTCGGCCCGAAGCGGGAGACTCCAAGAGACCCAGTACTTC.

In its sample, this clone was seen a few times. This chain uses TRBV27 with TRBJ2-5; 7 nucleotides match TRBD1. The length of the CDR3 is 12 residues. J lost 5 bases, V lost 5 bases, and 2 bases had no gene match. Germline CDR1 and CDR2: MNHEY and SMNVEV (reference sequence). The DNA of the CDR3 is TGTGCCAGCAGTGACAGGGTGGAGACCCAGTACTTC. Protein product: CASSDRVETQYF.